This TCR beta chain emerged from a study of sequential checkpoint blockade in melanoma. Study-level information: First-line arms were nivolumab then ipilimumab, or the reverse, randomized 1:1. Study-level findings and limits: Pretreatment TIL clonality tracked with response in the nivolumab-first arm.

This clone counts as medium-sized. The target antigen is unknown. Data came from immunoSEQ multiplex PCR; TCRdb stores just in-frame clones and leaves some out. The sample includes roughly 5,000 clones, about 20% of them seen just once. The CDR3 contains 15 residues. The J segment lost 4 bases and the V segment lost 5 bases, leaving 9 bases of the junction unmatched. Germline CDR1 is SGDLS and CDR2 is YYNGEE. Treatment here: randomized to nivolumab then ipilimumab (arm A) or the reverse (arm B). The sample in question was tumor tissue (inferred from file names), obtained from a patient given nivolumab and ipilimumab in sequence. The gene calls are TRBV9 and TRBJ2-1, with 7 bases identical to TRBD2. The clonotype originates from a human donor with melanoma. The CDR3 nucleotides are TGTGCCAGCAGTCCCTATGGTAGCGGGTACAATGAGCAGTTCTTC. Translation gives CASSPYGSGYNEQFF.